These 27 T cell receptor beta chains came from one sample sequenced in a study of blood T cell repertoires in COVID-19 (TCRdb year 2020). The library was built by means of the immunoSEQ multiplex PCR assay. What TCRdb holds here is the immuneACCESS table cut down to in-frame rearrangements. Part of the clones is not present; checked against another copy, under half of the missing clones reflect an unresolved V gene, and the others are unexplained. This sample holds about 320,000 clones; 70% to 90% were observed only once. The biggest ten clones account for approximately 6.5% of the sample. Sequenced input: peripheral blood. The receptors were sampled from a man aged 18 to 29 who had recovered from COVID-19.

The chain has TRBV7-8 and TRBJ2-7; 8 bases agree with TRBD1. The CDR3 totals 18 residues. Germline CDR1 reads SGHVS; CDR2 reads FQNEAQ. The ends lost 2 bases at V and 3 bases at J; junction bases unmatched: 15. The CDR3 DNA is TGTGCCAGCAGCTTATTGCCCCGCTTGACAGGGGTGGGCTACGAGCAGTACTTC. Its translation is CASSLLPRLTGVGYEQYF. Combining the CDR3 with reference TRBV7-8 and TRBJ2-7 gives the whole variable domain GAGVSQSPRYKVAKRGQDVALRCDPISGHVSLFWYQQALGQGPEFLTYFQNEAQLDKSGLPSDRFFAERPEGSVSTLKIQRTQQEDSAVYLCASSLLPRLTGVGYEQYFGPGTRLTVT.

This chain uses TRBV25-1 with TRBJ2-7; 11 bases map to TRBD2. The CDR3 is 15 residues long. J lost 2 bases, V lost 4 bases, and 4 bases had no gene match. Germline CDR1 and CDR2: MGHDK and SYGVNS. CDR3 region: CASSAGTSGTYEQYF. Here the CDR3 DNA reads TGTGCCAGCAGTGCAGGGACTAGCGGTACCTACGAGCAGTACTTC.

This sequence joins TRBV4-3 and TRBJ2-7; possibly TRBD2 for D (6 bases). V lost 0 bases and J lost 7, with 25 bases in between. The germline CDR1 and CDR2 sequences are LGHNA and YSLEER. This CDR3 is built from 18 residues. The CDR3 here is CASSQDLWAGRSGGEQYF. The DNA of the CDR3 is TGCGCCAGCAGCCAAGATCTTTGGGCAGGGAGGTCCGGCGGAGAGCAGTACTTC.

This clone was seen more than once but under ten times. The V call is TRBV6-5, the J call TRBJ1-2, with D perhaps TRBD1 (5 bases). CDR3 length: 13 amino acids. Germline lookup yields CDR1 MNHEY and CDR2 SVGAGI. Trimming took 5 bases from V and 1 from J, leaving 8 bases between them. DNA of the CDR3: TGTGCCAGCAGTCTACAGGATAACTATGGCTACACCTTC. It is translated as CASSLQDNYGYTF.

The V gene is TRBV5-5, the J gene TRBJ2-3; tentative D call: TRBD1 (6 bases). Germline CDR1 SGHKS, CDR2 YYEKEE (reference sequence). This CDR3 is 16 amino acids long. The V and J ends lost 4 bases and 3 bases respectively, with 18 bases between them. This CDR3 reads CASSLGTGHGTDTQYF. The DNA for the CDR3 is TGTGCCAGCAGCCTAGGCACAGGGCACGGGACAGATACGCAGTATTTT.

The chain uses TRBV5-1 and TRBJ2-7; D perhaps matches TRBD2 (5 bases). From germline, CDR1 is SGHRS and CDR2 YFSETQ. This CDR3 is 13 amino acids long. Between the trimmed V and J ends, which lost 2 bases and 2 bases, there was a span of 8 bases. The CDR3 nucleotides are TGCGCCAGCAGCTTTTCCGGGGCCTACGAGCAGTACTTC. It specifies CASSFSGAYEQYF. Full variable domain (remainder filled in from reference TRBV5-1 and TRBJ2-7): KAGVTQTPRYLIKTRGQQVTLSCSPISGHRSVSWYQQTPGQGLQFLFEYFSETQRNKGNFPGRFSGRQFSNSRSEMNVSTLELGDSALYLCASSFSGAYEQYFGPGTRLTVT.

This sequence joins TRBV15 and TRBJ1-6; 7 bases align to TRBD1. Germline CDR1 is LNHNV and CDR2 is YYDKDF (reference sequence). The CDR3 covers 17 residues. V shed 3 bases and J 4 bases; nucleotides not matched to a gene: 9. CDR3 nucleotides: TGTGCCACCAGCAGGCACCGGGACAGAACGTATAATTCACCCCTCCACTTT. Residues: CATSRHRDRTYNSPLHF.

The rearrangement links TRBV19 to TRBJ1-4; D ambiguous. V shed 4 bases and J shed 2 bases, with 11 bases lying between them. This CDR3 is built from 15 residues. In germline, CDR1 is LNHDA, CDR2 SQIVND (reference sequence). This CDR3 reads CASSRGSKTNEKLFF. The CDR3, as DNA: TGTGCCAGTAGTAGAGGAAGCAAGACTAATGAAAAACTGTTTTTT.

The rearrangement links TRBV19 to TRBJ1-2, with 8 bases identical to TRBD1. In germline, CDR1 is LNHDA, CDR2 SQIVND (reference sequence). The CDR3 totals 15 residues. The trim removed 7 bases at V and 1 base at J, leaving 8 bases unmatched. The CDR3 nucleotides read TGTGCCAGTACCCTGACAGGGGCAAATAACTATGGCTACACCTTC. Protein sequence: CASTLTGANNYGYTF.

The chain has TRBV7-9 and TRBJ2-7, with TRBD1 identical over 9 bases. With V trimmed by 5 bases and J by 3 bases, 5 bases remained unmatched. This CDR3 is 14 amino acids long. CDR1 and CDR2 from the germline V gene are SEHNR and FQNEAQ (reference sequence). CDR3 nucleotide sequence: TGTGCCAGCAGCCCGGGACAGGGCCACTACGAGCAGTACTTC. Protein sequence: CASSPGQGHYEQYF.

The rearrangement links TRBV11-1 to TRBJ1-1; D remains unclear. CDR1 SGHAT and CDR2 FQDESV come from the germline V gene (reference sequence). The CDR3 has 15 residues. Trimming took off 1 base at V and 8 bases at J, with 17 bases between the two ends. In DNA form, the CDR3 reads TGTGCCAGCAGCTTAGGGGCCGTCTCGCGGAGGGAAGCTTTCTTT. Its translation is CASSLGAVSRREAFF. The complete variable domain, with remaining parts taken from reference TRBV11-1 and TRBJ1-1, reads EAEVAQSPRYKITEKSQAVAFWCDPISGHATLYWYRQILGQGPELLVQFQDESVVDDSQLPKDRFSAERLKGVDSTLKIQPAELGDSAMYLCASSLGAVSRREAFFGQGTRLTVV.

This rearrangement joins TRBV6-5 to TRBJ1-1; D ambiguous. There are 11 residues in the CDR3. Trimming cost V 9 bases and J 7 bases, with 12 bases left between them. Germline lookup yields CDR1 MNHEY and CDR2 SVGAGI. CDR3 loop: CAREDQLEAFF. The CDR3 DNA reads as TGTGCCAGGGAGGATCAGCTTGAAGCTTTCTTT.

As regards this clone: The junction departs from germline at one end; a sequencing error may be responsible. As DNA, the CDR3 is TGTGCCAGCACCTTAAGGGGTCCCCCCCCGGTCTTC. Amino acids: CASTLRGPPPVF. This chain links TRBV7-2 with TRBJ2-1; perhaps TRBD1 as D (5 bases). CDR3 length equals 12 residues. Per the germline V gene, CDR1 is SGHTA and CDR2 is FQGNSA.

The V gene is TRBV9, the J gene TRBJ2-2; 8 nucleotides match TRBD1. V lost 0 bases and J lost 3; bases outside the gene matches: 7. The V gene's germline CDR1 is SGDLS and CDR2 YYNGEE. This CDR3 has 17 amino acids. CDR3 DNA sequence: TGTGCCAGCAGCGTAGGGGTAACAGGGGGATACACCGGGGAGCTGTTTTTT. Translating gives CASSVGVTGGYTGELFF.

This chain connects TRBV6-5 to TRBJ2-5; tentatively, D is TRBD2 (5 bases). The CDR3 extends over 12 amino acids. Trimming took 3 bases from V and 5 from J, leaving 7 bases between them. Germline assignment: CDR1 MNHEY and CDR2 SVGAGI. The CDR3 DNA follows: TGTGCCAGCAGTTATAAGCGGGAGACCCAGTACTTC. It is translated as CASSYKRETQYF.

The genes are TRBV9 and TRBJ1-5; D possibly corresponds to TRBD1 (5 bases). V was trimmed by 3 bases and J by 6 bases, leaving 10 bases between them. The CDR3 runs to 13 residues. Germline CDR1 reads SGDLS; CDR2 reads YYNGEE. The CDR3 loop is CASSAGTTQPQHF. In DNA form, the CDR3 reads TGTGCCAGCAGCGCCGGGACTACTCAGCCCCAGCATTTT.

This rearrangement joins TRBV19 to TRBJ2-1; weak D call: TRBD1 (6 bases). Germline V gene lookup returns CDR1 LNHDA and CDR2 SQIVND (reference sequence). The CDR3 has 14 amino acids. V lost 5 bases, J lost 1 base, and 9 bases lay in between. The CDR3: CASSGTISYNEQFF. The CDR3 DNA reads TGTGCCAGTAGTGGGACAATATCCTACAATGAGCAGTTCTTC.

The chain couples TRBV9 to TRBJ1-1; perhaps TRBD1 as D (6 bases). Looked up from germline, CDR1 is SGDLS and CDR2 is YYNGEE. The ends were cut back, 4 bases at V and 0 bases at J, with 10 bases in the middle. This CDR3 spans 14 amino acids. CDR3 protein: CASSPDSVNTEAFF. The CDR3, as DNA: TGTGCCAGCAGCCCGGACAGCGTGAACACTGAAGCTTTCTTT.

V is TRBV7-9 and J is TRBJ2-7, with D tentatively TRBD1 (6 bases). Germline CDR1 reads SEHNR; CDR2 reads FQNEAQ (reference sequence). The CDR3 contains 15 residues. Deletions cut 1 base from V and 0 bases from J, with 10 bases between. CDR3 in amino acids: CASSLGQDISYEQYF. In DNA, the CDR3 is TGTGCCAGCAGCTTAGGACAGGACATCTCCTACGAGCAGTACTTC.

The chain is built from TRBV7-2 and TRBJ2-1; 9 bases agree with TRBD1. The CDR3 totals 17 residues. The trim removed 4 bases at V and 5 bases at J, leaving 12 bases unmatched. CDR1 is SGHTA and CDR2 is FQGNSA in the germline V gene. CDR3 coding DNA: TGTGCCAGCAGCTCACCAACCGGGACAGGGAGTCACAATGAGCAGTTCTTC. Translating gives CASSSPTGTGSHNEQFF.

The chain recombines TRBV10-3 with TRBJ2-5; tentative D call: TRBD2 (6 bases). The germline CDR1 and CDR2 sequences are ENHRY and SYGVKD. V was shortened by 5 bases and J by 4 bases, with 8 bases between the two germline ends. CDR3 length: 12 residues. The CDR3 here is CAISQAGETQYF. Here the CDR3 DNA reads TGTGCCATCAGTCAAGCGGGAGAGACCCAGTACTTC.

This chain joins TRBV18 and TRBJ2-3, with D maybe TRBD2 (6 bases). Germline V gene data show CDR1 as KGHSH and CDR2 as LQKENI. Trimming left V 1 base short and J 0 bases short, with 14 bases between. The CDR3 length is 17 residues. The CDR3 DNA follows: TGTGCCAGCTCACCACGGGGGGAGAAGATTAGCACAGATACGCAGTATTTT. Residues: CASSPRGEKISTDTQYF.

In nucleotides, the CDR3 is TGTGCCAGCTGTCTCTCTGGGGCCAACGTCCTGACTTTC. As protein: CASCLSGANVLTF. The J gene is TRBJ2-6, the V gene TRBV6-5; D ambiguous. This CDR3 region has 13 residues. Germline CDR1 reads MNHEY; CDR2 reads SVGAGI. Between the trimmed V and J ends, which lost 8 bases and 0 bases, there was a span of 5 bases.

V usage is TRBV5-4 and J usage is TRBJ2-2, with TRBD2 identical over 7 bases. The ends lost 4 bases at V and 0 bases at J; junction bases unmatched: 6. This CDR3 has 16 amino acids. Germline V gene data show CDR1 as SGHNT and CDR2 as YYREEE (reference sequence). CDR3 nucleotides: TGTGCCAGCAGCCCCGGTGGGGGGGCGAACACCGGGGAGCTGTTTTTT. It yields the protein CASSPGGGANTGELFF.

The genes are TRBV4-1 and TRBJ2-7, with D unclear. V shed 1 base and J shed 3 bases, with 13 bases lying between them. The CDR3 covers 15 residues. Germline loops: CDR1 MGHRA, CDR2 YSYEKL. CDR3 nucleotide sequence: TGCGCCAGCAGCCAAGGGTACGGAACAGACTACGAGCAGTACTTC. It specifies CASSQGYGTDYEQYF.

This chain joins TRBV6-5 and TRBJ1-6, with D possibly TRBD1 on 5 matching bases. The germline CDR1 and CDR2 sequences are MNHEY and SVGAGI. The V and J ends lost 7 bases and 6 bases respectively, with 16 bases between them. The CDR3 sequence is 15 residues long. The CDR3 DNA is TGTGCCAGCAATCCGGGGGATACTTCTAATTCACCCCTCCACTTT. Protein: CASNPGDTSNSPLHF.

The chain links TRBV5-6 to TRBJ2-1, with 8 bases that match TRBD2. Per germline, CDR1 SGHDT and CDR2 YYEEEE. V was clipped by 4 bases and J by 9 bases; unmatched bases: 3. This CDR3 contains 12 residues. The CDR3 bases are TGTGCCAGCAGCGCGGGACTAGGTGAGCAGTTCTTC. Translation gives CASSAGLGEQFF.